These T cell receptor beta chains were read from a single sample in a study. MiXCR was run by TCRdb on the 5' RACE reads, yielding one entry per CDR3 protein. Among roughly 40,000 distinct CDR3 sequences listed, approximately 20% were seen once. The sample comprised naive CD4+ T cells sorted from a lymph node. The receptors come from a female donor with breast cancer. Both conserved end residues are part of each CDR3.

TRBV12-3/TRBV12-4	CASKTQEIDLYGYTF
TRBV6-2/TRBV6-3	CASSNQGEQFF
TRBV6-5	CASRTGNYGYTF
TRBV7-2	CASSLLGPGEKLFF
TRBV12-3/TRBV12-4	CASSSHGQAYEQYF
TRBV20-1	CSASQDSGNTIYF
TRBV5-1	CASSLGHTANYGYTF
TRBV28	CASSRIGRYEQFF
TRBV5-1	CASSPGDSSTEAFF
TRBV7-2	CASSPTDMFGEQYF
TRBV5-1	CASSLETDTQYF
TRBV7-2	CASSQSTGGNEKLFF
TRBV5-1	CASSLSAHYGYTF
TRBV5-1	CASSLGTVDNGQYF
TRBV7-2	CASSSHQGFQPQHF
TRBV5-6	CVSSPQGSLFRYTF
TRBV11-1	CASSRQGLFSEETQYF
TRBV20-1	CSASQLTVSPLHF
TRBV7-3	CASSDTGHNTGELFF
TRBV4-1	CASSQGMDQPQHF
TRBV5-1	CASSLEGPQYF
TRBV12-3/TRBV12-4	CASSRTPAEAFF
TRBV5-1	CASSFVLAGETQYF
TRBV11-2	CASSLTAGSNQPQHF
TRBV4-2	CASSTTFRPGTEAFF
TRBV4-3	CASSQAESEAFF
TRBV7-2	CASSRRTGETQYF
TRBV7-2	CASSLGGAGQGEAFF
TRBV20-1	CSASQGISNQPQHF
TRBV10-3	CTISESGGNRPYEQYF
TRBV7-2	CASKGPGSTEAFF
TRBV20-1	CSARVGKAYYGYTF
TRBV5-1	CASSLGTAVIYEQYF
TRBV7-2	CASSLRQGNSPLHF
TRBV2	CASRGGLAKNIQYF
TRBV18	CASSPPQGPGEQYF
TRBV24-1	CATRGRVNTGELFF
TRBV20-1	CSARSGSRTDTQYF
TRBV6-6	CASSGTGLTYEQYF
TRBV7-2	CASSSYRGSGNTIYF
TRBV5-1	CASSLQGTVGPGELFF
TRBV18	CASSPSAPTNEKLFF
TRBV20-1	CSARVGVTDTQYF
TRBV19	CASKLGRLSGANVLTF
TRBV2	CASSEEAQETRYF
TRBV19	CASSPTGRNTGELFF
TRBV5-1	CASSRTGDQMETQYF
TRBV20-1	CSASLDRGDTSTDTQYF
TRBV20-1	CSARDQGGLMQPQHF
TRBV6-2/TRBV6-3	CASSPTARGYNEQFF
TRBV4-3	CASSQDKRGYGYTF
TRBV13	CASSLAGEIISPLHF
TRBV5-1	CASSPGGTAYTEAFF
TRBV6-5	CASKEVRVPSGGGYTF